This T cell receptor (beta chain) comes out of a study of PD-1 blockade in classical Hodgkin lymphoma (dated by TCRdb to between 2020 and 2021). Turning to the overall study: A peripheral blood immune signature of response to PD-1 blockade in classical Hodgkin lymphoma was defined using TCR beta sequencing and CyTOF. On the study overall, not on this receptor specifically: Baseline TCR diversity was reported as lower in newly diagnosed patients than in healthy donors, and lower still in relapsed/refractory patients. The study was limited to a single clinical trial cohort, and causes of repertoire differences, possibly disease activity or prior therapy, remained undefined.

This specimen's time point label, interpreted: newly diagnosed, previously untreated cHL patient sample. Magnetic negative selection with a Miltenyi CD4+ T cell isolation kit was used to purify CD4+ T cells from thawed PBMCs. As a comparison group for the relapsed/refractory trial patients, PBMCs from patients with newly diagnosed, previously untreated classical Hodgkin lymphoma were sequenced. Peripheral blood was collected in 8 mL Vacutainer Cell Preparation Tubes, from which PBMCs were isolated by centrifugation and then cryopreserved. Purified CD4+ and CD8+ fractions were prepared only for cases where an additional PBMC sample was available. On LS columns in a quadroMACS separator, the magnetically labelled cells were depleted, and the flow-through was collected as the purified fraction. Genomic DNA was isolated using the Qiagen DNeasy kit from unsorted PBMCs as well as from negatively selected CD4+ and CD8+ fractions. TCR beta CDR3 regions were subjected to amplification by immunoSEQ multiplex PCR with primers that anneal to V and J segments. A synthetic immune receptor repertoire was used to minimize amplification bias, and any residual bias was removed computationally once sequencing was done. The authors' analysis ran thus. Repertoire diversity was quantified as the Shannon entropy index using custom Python scripts. Unsorted, CD4+ and CD8+ repertoires were analyzed separately, except for combined analyses in which CD4+ and CD8+ sequences were merged in silico. The immuneACCESS repertoire file appears here via TCRdb, limited to in-frame rearrangements. These files lack a portion of the clones; in checked studies, under half of the deficit traces to unresolved V genes, and the cause of the others is not known. D and trimming were read from the DNA, whereas the V and J calls and clone size are those reported in that table. The table for this sample lists around 30,000 clones; roughly 90% of them were counted only once. The top ten hold around 0.33% of the sample.

The germline V gene encodes CDR1 KGHSH and CDR2 LQKENI. Germline trimming amounts to 4 bases on V and 0 bases on J, with 1 as the count of junction bases outside the gene matches. The CDR3 has 15 amino acids, counting the end cysteine and phenylalanine. Kept here is only the CDR3 DNA, which spans 45 bases and is read in frame from base 1. Regarding this clone: Its antigen has not been determined. Base-call qualities are not available, and no considerably larger clone is one nucleotide away. This same CDR3 is encoded by further DNA sequences in the sample.

This TCR was recovered from a human donor with classical Hodgkin lymphoma. This chain is built from TRBV18 and TRBJ2-1, and 9 junction bases match TRBD2. The sample was CD4+ T cells from blood. The CDR3 protein sequence reads: CASSHSGSSYNEQFF. Here is the DNA: TGTGCCAGCTCACATAGCGGGAGCTCCTACAATGAGCAGTTCTTC. The full variable domain, completed from the reference TRBV18 and TRBJ2-1 proteins outside the CDR3, reads NAGVMQNPRHLVRRRGQEARLRCSPMKGHSHVYWYRQLPEEGLKFMVYLQKENIIDESGMPKERFSAEFPKEGPSILRIQQVVRGDSAAYFCASSHSGSSYNEQFFGPGTRLTVL.